This T cell receptor (beta chain) was captured in a study of blood T cell repertoires in COVID-19. The CDR3 consists of 16 residues. With V trimmed by 5 bases and J by 1 base, 9 bases remained unmatched. Per germline, CDR1 SGHTA and CDR2 FQGNSA. Here immunoSEQ multiplex PCR was the method, and the copy in TCRdb shows in-frame clones only, minus some. The sample lists a few hundred thousand clones, approximately 91% seen once, with 0.86% in the top ten. The participants were between about 18 and 90 years old and came from 24 US areas. Categorization into cohorts depended on clinical history that participants reported. The study recruited exposed participants who had met a COVID-19 case within 2 weeks before entry.

The sequenced sample was PBMCs or T cells enriched from blood (not recorded which). This clonotype was sampled from a woman aged 40 to 50 who had been exposed to COVID-19. The rearrangement joins TRBV7-2 to TRBJ2-5, with TRBD2 identical over 8 bases. The CDR3 loop is CASSAWSSGAQETQYF. The CDR3 DNA is TGTGCCAGCAGCGCCTGGAGTAGCGGGGCCCAAGAGACCCAGTACTTC. Complete variable domain (other parts from reference TRBV7-2 and TRBJ2-5): GAGVSQSPSNKVTEKGKDVELRCDPISGHTALYWYRQSLGQGLEFLIYFQGNSAPDKSGLPSDRFSAERTGGSVSTLTIQRTQQEDSAVYLCASSAWSSGAQETQYFGPGTRLLVL.